This is a list of T cell receptor beta chains from one sample in a study of OX40 agonist ivuxolimab in advanced cancers. Sequenced by immunoSEQ multiplex PCR; TCRdb stores in-frame clones only, minus some. This sample has about 83,000 clones, with roughly 87% found just once. The sequencing used CD4+ or CD8+ T cells sorted from blood, collected in a trial of the OX40 agonist ivuxolimab. The receptors were gathered from an adult with an advanced solid tumor such as melanoma, head and neck, liver or kidney cancer. Both conserved end residues are trimmed from each CDR3.

TRBV5-1	ASSLSGLSHEQY
TRBV5-6	ASSPTPGRRNEKLF
TRBV28	ASRPPGAGTYNEQF
TRBV7-9	ASSLGTYNSPLH
TRBV30	AWSVAYEQF
TRBV7-2	ASSFQGGGPGDSPLH
TRBV19	ASTLNSNQPQH
TRBV18	ASHGGQGNSPLH
TRBV6-6	ASSYSGLPTIY
TRBV30	AWSVLVGVFTYGYT
TRBV6-5	ASSVRNEQY
TRBV4-3	ASKRSDTDTQY
TRBV7-9	ASSLVGREAF
TRBV5-6	ASSLGTSGQETQY
TRBV18	ASSPDRGKHEQF
TRBV18	ASSPLDDTEAF
TRBV4-1	ASSQDPRTGGGGTQY
TRBV4-3	ASSQEADLYEQY
TRBV18	ASSPVGGAGTGELF
TRBV19	ASSMAGGNYGYT
TRBV27	ASSWTGGYGYT
TRBV5-4	ASSRAGGLADTQY
TRBV5-1	ASSFGTGSETQY
TRBV7-9	ASPRGADGANVLT
TRBV19	ASSTPQGARYEQY
TRBV7-2	ASSPPRSPEQY
TRBV6-6	ASTRLGAYEQY
TRBV7-2	ASSLDRGGYGYT
TRBV5-5	ASTDQTSGGASGQF
TRBV7-3	ASSLPSLRDTQY
TRBV7-3	ASSSTGTGLYTEAF
TRBV6-6	ASRETGGNYGYT
TRBV7-9	ASSSGRPGYT
TRBV29-1	IGQENTGELF
TRBV11-2	ASSLDQSSYNSPLH
TRBV7-2	ASSSGVDLEQF
TRBV6-1	ASSSGTPNEKLF
TRBV6-6	ASSYTTGINSPLH
TRBV19	ASSLRLASDTQY
TRBV30	AWEQGLGQPQH
TRBV7-2	ASSPSGLAGGQETQY
TRBV5-4	ASSLQTRSSGNTIY
TRBV6-1	ASEEPGQPFYEQY
TRBV11-2	ASSLVLGNEQY
TRBV30	AWSPTIMGMDTEAF
TRBV7-2	ASSSYSNEQF
TRBV4-1	ASSHGKGGTSYNEQF
TRBV5-4	ASSLWDRENEQY
TRBV7-7	ASSLEVGTEAF
TRBV10-1	ASRDSYEQY
TRBV4-1	ASSLRGLVGPRNEQY
TRBV5-4	ASSFPQGGASGELF
TRBV4-3	ASSPTVGSEQY
TRBV7-3	ASSLNGQGYTEAF
TRBV19	ASSMSGGEGLGYT
TRBV5-4	ASSLHATAKSYNEQF
TRBV19	ASSAMDRGNYGYT
TRBV2	ASRITGIGNEKLF
TRBV2	ASSEGLAGVTGELF